The entry that follows covers one TCR beta chain sequence. The data stem from a study of blood T cell repertoires in COVID-19. At the level of the study: T cells, B-cell-depleted T cells, or PBMCs supplied cDNA or gDNA.

Germline V CDR1 and CDR2: SEHNR, FQNEAQ (reference sequence). V was clipped by 3 bases and J by 8 bases, with 14 bases between them. The CDR3 consists of 14 residues. Original processing notes: Cell counts per sample came from amplifying reference gene primers. Sequencing used immunoSEQ multiplex PCR; TCRdb keeps in-frame clones, though not all of them. From that table come the V and J calls and clone size; the DNA was used to work out D and trimming. This sample has roughly 120,000 clones; 85% to 90% occur once, and the top ten carry approximately 4.5%. This receptor was identified in a woman aged 50 to 65 with acute or convalescent COVID-19. Sequenced sample: peripheral blood. V usage is TRBV7-9 and J usage is TRBJ2-1, with D perhaps TRBD2 (5 bases). CDR3 in amino acids: CASSFLAGHDEQFF. The CDR3 region has the DNA TGTGCCAGCAGCTTTCTAGCCGGGCATGATGAGCAGTTCTTC. Full variable domain (remainder filled in from reference TRBV7-9 and TRBJ2-1): DTGVSQNPRHKITKRGQNVTFRCDPISEHNRLYWYRQTLGQGPEFLTYFQNEAQLEKSRLLSDRFSAERPKGSFSTLEIQRTEQGDSAMYLCASSFLAGHDEQFFGPGTRLTVL.